The entry that follows covers one TCR beta chain sequence. This specimen belongs to a study of blood T cell repertoires in COVID-19. Study in general: T cells, B-cell-depleted T cells, or PBMCs provided the cDNA or gDNA that served as material.

Profiling relied on immunoSEQ multiplex PCR, and the TCRdb table lists in-frame clones only, not all of them. Found here are 250,000 to 300,000 clones, roughly 87% of them singletons; the top ten hold 2.2%. This TCR came from a woman aged 45-60 years who had recovered from COVID-19. The specimen sequenced was peripheral blood.

CDR3 in amino acids: CASSLGSFTDTQYF. The CDR3 DNA reads TGCGCCAGCAGCTTGGGGAGTTTCACAGATACGCAGTATTTT. V gene TRBV5-1 combines with J gene TRBJ2-3; D is ambiguous. CDR1 and CDR2 from the germline V gene are SGHRS and YFSETQ. The CDR3 extends over 14 amino acids. Trimming shortened V by 0 bases and J by 2 bases, and 7 bases separated the two germline ends. Combining the CDR3 with reference TRBV5-1 and TRBJ2-3 gives the whole variable domain KAGVTQTPRYLIKTRGQQVTLSCSPISGHRSVSWYQQTPGQGLQFLFEYFSETQRNKGNFPGRFSGRQFSNSRSEMNVSTLELGDSALYLCASSLGSFTDTQYFGPGTRLTVL.